Below are 17 T cell receptor beta chains sequenced from a single sample in a study of regulatory T cells in long-lasting Graves disease. Time point: persistent/refractory GD, antithyroid drugs over 5 years with positive TRAb. With RNA extracted from PBMCs as input, the TCR library was made. Through Arm-PCR of CDR3 regions and iRepertoire HTBI primers, TCR beta libraries were built. TCRdb used MiXCR to reprocess the multiplex PCR reads, holding one entry per CDR3 protein. Of over 650,000 distinct CDR3 sequences listed, around 30% are singletons. The sample consisted of peripheral blood mononuclear cells (PBMCs), taken when the disease was refractory, from a patient treated with antithyroid drugs. These receptor sequences come from a female donor with Graves disease.

The rearrangement links TRBV5-1 to TRBJ1-1; weak D call: TRBD1 (6 bases). CDR1 SGHRS and CDR2 YFSETQ come from the germline V gene. The CDR3 runs 14 residues. V was shortened by 0 bases and J by 5 bases, with 11 bases between the two germline ends. CDR3 in amino acids: CASSLGGQPTEAFF. The CDR3 DNA follows: TGCGCCAGCAGCTTGGGAGGACAGCCGACTGAAGCTTTCTTT.

The chain employs TRBV5-1 and TRBJ1-2; perhaps TRBD1 as D (5 bases). The CDR3 contains 14 residues. V was shortened by 0 bases and J by 2 bases, with 8 bases between the two germline ends. CDR1 is SGHRS, CDR2 YFSETQ, per germline. CDR3 in amino acids: CASSLGTQNYGYTF. The CDR3, as DNA: TGCGCCAGCAGCTTGGGGACACAAAACTATGGCTACACCTTC.

Concerning this clonotype itself: A read error is possible here, since a much larger clone lies one base away. The chain links TRBV13 to TRBJ2-5; 7 nucleotides match TRBD1. Germline V gene sequence: CDR1 PRHDT, CDR2 FYEKMQ (reference sequence). CDR3 length: 15 amino acids. In DNA, the CDR3 is TGTGCCAGCAGCATCCTACAGGGGTTCCAAGAGGCCCAGTACTTC. Translating gives CASSILQGFQEAQYF.

The chain is built from TRBV3-1 and TRBJ2-7; 10 nucleotides match TRBD2. Germline V CDR1 and CDR2: LGHDT, YNNKEL (reference sequence). Losses at the gene ends were 1 base for V and 2 bases for J; bases not matched to a gene: 5. CDR3 length: 16 residues. This CDR3 reads CASSQVSLAGAYEQYF. Here the CDR3 DNA reads TGTGCCAGCAGCCAAGTGTCCCTAGCGGGAGCCTACGAGCAGTACTTC.

There are a few counts of this clonotype. The chain has TRBV6-1 and TRBJ1-1; TRBD1 matches at 8 bases. The V gene end was trimmed by 6 bases and the J gene end by 3 bases; junction bases not matched to a gene: 12. CDR3 length equals 16 residues. Germline assignment: CDR1 MNHNS and CDR2 SASEGT. CDR3 sequence: CASSRSSGGWDTEAFF. The CDR3 DNA reads TGTGCCAGCAGCCGGAGCTCAGGGGGCTGGGACACTGAAGCTTTCTTT.

This clonotype was counted only a few times. The chain uses TRBV30 and TRBJ1-1; D is undetermined. The CDR3 is 11 residues long. Germline loops: CDR1 GTSNPN, CDR2 SVGIG (reference sequence). The CDR3 nucleotides read TGTGCGCGGTCGAGAGGCACTGAAGCTTTCTTT. Translating it yields CARSRGTEAFF.

The gene calls are TRBV29-1 and TRBJ1-1; D is unclear. Trimming pared 7 bases from V and 7 bases from J, leaving 13 bases between. This CDR3 contains 11 residues. Germline V CDR1 and CDR2: SQVTM, ANQGSEA. The CDR3 DNA sequence: TGCAGCGCTGTGGACGGATTTGAAGCTTTCTTT. Translated: CSAVDGFEAFF.

This clonotype was detected only a few times. The chain links TRBV11-2 to TRBJ2-7; 8 bases match TRBD2. Germline trimming cut 1 base from V and 5 bases from J; bases unmatched to any gene: 13. Germline loops: CDR1 SGHAT, CDR2 FQNNGV. The CDR3 runs to 17 residues. CDR3 protein: CASSLGLEAGGFHEQYF. In nucleotides, the CDR3 is TGTGCCAGCAGCTTAGGTCTAGAGGCGGGAGGTTTCCACGAGCAGTACTTC.

This clonotype was detected many times. The V and J genes are TRBV28 and TRBJ1-5, with TRBD1 matching 9 bases. CDR1 MDHEN and CDR2 SYDVKM come from the germline V gene. CDR3 length: 17 amino acids. V shed 6 bases, J shed 0 bases, and the junction held 9 bases outside the gene matches. CDR3: CASSPPGTGISNQPQHF. CDR3 DNA sequence: TGTGCCAGCAGCCCACCCGGGACAGGGATTAGCAATCAGCCCCAGCATTTT.

The CDR3 spells CASSPTAGTDTQYF. The CDR3 DNA sequence: TGTGCCAGCAGCCCCACAGCAGGCACAGATACGCAGTATTTT. V usage is TRBV6-1 and J usage is TRBJ2-3; the D is unclear. With 6 bases removed from V and 1 base from J, the gap between germline ends came to 11 bases. CDR1 and CDR2 (germline): MNHNS, SASEGT. The CDR3 sequence is 14 residues long.

This clonotype was seen only a few times. The chain joins TRBV12-3 or TRBV12-4 to TRBJ1-5; no definite D call. The V and J ends lost 9 bases and 6 bases respectively, with 15 bases between them. The CDR3 is made up of 13 amino acids. CDR3 sequence: CASQLGRAQPQHF. CDR3 in DNA: TGTGCCAGTCAGTTAGGACGTGCTCAGCCCCAGCATTTT.

This clonotype was seen ten or more times. V and J are TRBV27 and TRBJ2-7; 7 positions agree with TRBD2. Looked up from germline, CDR1 is MNHEY and CDR2 is SMNVEV (reference sequence). The CDR3 extends over 15 amino acids. With V trimmed by 6 bases and J by 3 bases, 11 bases remained unmatched. The CDR3 nucleotides read TGTGCCAGCAGGGAGGCGGCGGGAGCTCTCTACGAGCAGTACTTC. Its protein is CASREAAGALYEQYF.

The V and J genes are TRBV2 and TRBJ2-2; D remains ambiguous. CDR1 SNHLY and CDR2 FYNNEI come from the germline V gene. The CDR3 is 16 residues long. V was clipped by 3 bases and J by 0 bases, with 11 bases between them. CDR3 protein: CASSESDLANTGELFF. CDR3 in DNA: TGTGCCAGCAGTGAGTCGGACCTAGCGAACACCGGGGAGCTGTTTTTT.

This clonotype has a handful of counts. In DNA form, the CDR3 reads TGTGCCAGCAGGCGGGTACACACCGGGGAGCTGTTTTTT. This translates into CASRRVHTGELFF. This chain connects TRBV6-1 to TRBJ2-2; weak D call: TRBD2 (5 bases). Germline lookup yields CDR1 MNHNS and CDR2 SASEGT. Trimming pared 6 bases from V and 3 bases from J, leaving 8 bases between. The CDR3 has 13 residues.

A single count supports this clonotype. This chain links TRBV6-9 with TRBJ2-3, with 7 bases identical to TRBD2. The CDR3 extends over 14 amino acids. Germline V CDR1 and CDR2: MNHGY, SVAAGI. V gave up 3 bases and J gave up 3 bases; unmatched junction bases: 3. The CDR3 region is CASSYGGTTDTQYF. The CDR3 DNA sequence: TGTGCCAGCAGTTACGGGGGGACTACAGATACGCAGTATTTT.

V is TRBV7-9 and J is TRBJ1-2; TRBD1 aligns across 7 bases. This CDR3 has 13 amino acids. J gave up 6 bases and V 8 bases, and 9 bases lay outside the gene matches. Per the germline V gene, CDR1 is SEHNR and CDR2 is FQNEAQ (reference sequence). The CDR3 DNA reads TGTGCCAGCGGCCCCGGGACAGCAGATGGCTACACCTTC. Translation: CASGPGTADGYTF.

V is TRBV12-3 or TRBV12-4 and J is TRBJ2-7; no definite D call. CDR3 length: 8 residues. For the CDR3, the DNA is TGTGCCAGCAGTTCCCCTTTGGTC. Amino acid sequence: CASSSPLV.